One sample yielded the 22 T cell receptor beta chains listed below, sequenced in a study of T cells after yellow fever vaccination. TCRdb called the 5' RACE reads again in MiXCR, with one record for every CDR3 protein. The table has around 230,000 distinct CDR3 sequences, over 6.5% seen once; the top ten hold 1% to 1.2%. Source: CD4+ T cells sorted from PBMCs, taken on the day of the yellow fever booster vaccination. These receptors all stem from a man younger than 45 who received the YFV17D yellow fever vaccine.

This clonotype was seen many times. The J gene is TRBJ2-1, the V gene TRBV20-1, with a weak D call TRBD2 (6 bases). The CDR3 contains 16 residues. Between the trimmed V and J ends, which lost 0 bases and 3 bases, there was a span of 15 bases. Germline values: CDR1 DFQATT, CDR2 SNEGSKA (reference sequence). The chain's CDR3 is CSARDAGTGYYNEQFF. CDR3 sequence (DNA): TGCAGTGCTAGAGACGCCGGGACTGGTTACTACAATGAGCAGTTCTTC.

This clonotype was seen many times. V gene TRBV29-1 combines with J gene TRBJ2-2; D possibly corresponds to TRBD2 (6 bases). CDR3 length: 12 residues. V shed 4 bases and J shed 7 bases, with 10 bases lying between them. In germline, CDR1 is SQVTM, CDR2 ANQGSEA. CDR3 nucleotide sequence: TGCAGCGTTGGGGGAGCGGGCGGGGAGCTGTTTTTT. It yields the protein CSVGGAGGELFF.

At least ten counts were recorded for this clonotype. The rearrangement links TRBV7-9 to TRBJ1-1; D unclear. The CDR3 spans 11 residues. The V end lost 4 bases, the J end lost 6 bases, and 6 bases lay between the germline ends. Germline-derived CDR1 and CDR2 are SEHNR and FQNEAQ (reference sequence). The CDR3 DNA reads TGTGCCAGCAGCTCTGGGGCTGAAGCTTTCTTT. It encodes CASSSGAEAFF.

This clonotype has a handful of counts. The chain has TRBV20-1 and TRBJ2-5; 7 nucleotides align to TRBD1. This CDR3 region has 15 residues. CDR1 is DFQATT, CDR2 SNEGSKA, per germline (reference sequence). Trimming took 5 bases from V and 2 from J; bases not matched to a gene: 11. CDR3 bases: TGCAGTGCTTCTCTAACCGGGACAGCTCAAGAGACCCAGTACTTC. This codes for CSASLTGTAQETQYF.

The V call is TRBV12-3 or TRBV12-4, the J call TRBJ1-1, with 9 positions matching TRBD1. The CDR3 loop spans 14 amino acids. V gave up 5 bases and J gave up 5 bases; unmatched junction bases: 6. CDR3 protein: CASSPLTGGTEAFF. The CDR3 bases are TGTGCCAGCAGTCCCCTGACAGGGGGGACTGAAGCTTTCTTT.

V is TRBV7-6 and J is TRBJ2-1; 7 positions match TRBD2. The V gene end was trimmed by 5 bases and the J gene end by 5 bases; junction bases not matched to a gene: 9. The CDR3 runs 15 residues. Germline assignment: CDR1 SGHVS and CDR2 FNYEAQ. This chain's CDR3 is CASSPFRGGDNEQFF. The CDR3 nucleotides are TGTGCCAGCAGCCCTTTTCGGGGAGGGGACAATGAGCAGTTCTTC.

Ten or more counts support this clonotype. The J gene is TRBJ2-1, the V gene TRBV20-1, with TRBD1 matching over 11 bases. V lost 6 bases and J lost 4; bases outside the gene matches: 8. This CDR3 comprises 15 residues. The germline V gene has CDR1 DFQATT and CDR2 SNEGSKA (reference sequence). The CDR3: CSADGQGAWYNEQFF. CDR3 nucleotide sequence: TGCAGTGCAGACGGACAGGGGGCTTGGTACAATGAGCAGTTCTTC.

This clonotype was detected ten times or more. The J gene is TRBJ2-1, the V gene TRBV20-1, with 9 bases fitting TRBD2. Germline V gene lookup returns CDR1 DFQATT and CDR2 SNEGSKA (reference sequence). Trimming removed 4 bases from V and 7 bases from J; junction bases left unmatched: 8. This CDR3 is 14 amino acids long. DNA of the CDR3: TGCAGTGCTAAATTAGCGGGAGCTCGAAATGAGCAGTTCTTC. Protein product: CSAKLAGARNEQFF.

This clonotype has a count of ten or more. The rearrangement uses TRBV5-5 and TRBJ2-2; TRBD1 is a possible D gene (7 bases). This CDR3 is 14 amino acids long. Germline V gene sequence: CDR1 SGHKS, CDR2 YYEKEE (reference sequence). The germline V and J ends were trimmed by 3 bases and 5 bases, with 11 bases remaining between them. Written as DNA, the CDR3 is TGTGCCAGCAGCTCACAGGGGAGGACCGGGGAGCTGTTTTTT. Translated: CASSSQGRTGELFF.

Many counts were recorded for this clonotype. The V call is TRBV4-1, the J call TRBJ2-5, with no clear D. This CDR3 is 13 amino acids long. With 1 base removed from V and 5 bases from J, the gap between germline ends came to 8 bases. Germline-derived CDR1 and CDR2 are MGHRA and YSYEKL. CDR3 coding DNA: TGCGCCAGCAGCCAAGTCCTGAGGGAGACCCAGTACTTC. Protein sequence: CASSQVLRETQYF.

In its sample, this clonotype was seen many times. The chain has TRBV10-3 and TRBJ1-4, with D maybe TRBD1 (5 bases). Germline CDR1 reads ENHRY; CDR2 reads SYGVKD. Trimming took 7 bases from V and 5 from J, leaving 20 bases between them. The CDR3 runs 16 residues. CDR3 region: CAIKGDPGTVNEKLFF. The CDR3, as DNA: TGTGCCATCAAAGGGGACCCCGGGACCGTCAATGAAAAACTGTTTTTT.

This clonotype has just a few counts. The chain has TRBV10-3 and TRBJ1-4; no definite D call. With 3 bases removed from V and 15 bases from J, the gap between germline ends came to 14 bases. From germline, CDR1 is ENHRY and CDR2 SYGVKD. The CDR3 contains 12 residues. CDR3 protein: CAISDGTSGVFF. DNA for the CDR3: TGTGCCATCAGTGATGGAACATCGGGAGTGTTTTTT.

There are many counts of this clonotype. The rearrangement joins TRBV5-5 to TRBJ2-5; D is undetermined. V lost 3 bases and J lost 5, with 8 bases in between. CDR3 length: 12 amino acids. CDR1 is SGHKS and CDR2 is YYEKEE in the germline V gene (reference sequence). The CDR3, as DNA: TGTGCCAGCAGCTCTACGTTGGAGACCCAGTACTTC. This translates into CASSSTLETQYF.

This clonotype was recorded at least ten times. This chain uses TRBV9 with TRBJ2-1; D call uncertain. The CDR3 loop spans 12 amino acids. V dropped 4 bases and J dropped 9 bases, with 11 bases sitting between them. Looked up from germline, CDR1 is SGDLS and CDR2 is YYNGEE. CDR3 protein: CASSPQLGEQFF. CDR3 bases: TGTGCCAGCAGCCCCCAGTTGGGTGAGCAGTTCTTC.

This chain connects TRBV12-3 or TRBV12-4 to TRBJ2-1; 7 bases line up with TRBD2. Trimming at V came to 3 bases and at J to 9 bases, leaving 8 bases not matched to a gene. This CDR3 has 14 residues. CDR3 nucleotide sequence: TGTGCCAGCAGTTTTATCCGGAGGGAGGGTGAGCAGTTCTTC. It yields the protein CASSFIRREGEQFF.

This chain connects TRBV5-6 to TRBJ1-2; D is undetermined. Trimming removed 0 bases from V and 4 bases from J, with 4 bases in between. The germline V gene has CDR1 SGHDT and CDR2 YYEEEE. The CDR3 extends over 12 amino acids. CDR3 amino acids: CASSLALYGYTF. The CDR3 DNA reads TGTGCCAGCAGCTTGGCGCTCTATGGCTACACCTTC.

This clonotype showed up many times. The V gene is TRBV5-1, the J gene TRBJ2-7, with D possibly being TRBD1 (5 bases). CDR3 size: 15 residues. V was clipped by 6 bases and J by 0 bases, with 16 bases between them. CDR1 and CDR2 (germline): SGHRS, YFSETQ. CDR3 nucleotides: TGCGCCAGCACCTCAGCCCAGGGTTCCTCCTACGAGCAGTACTTC. Translation gives CASTSAQGSSYEQYF.

The chain carries TRBV5-1 and TRBJ2-5; no clear D gene. The V end was cut by 3 bases, the J end by 2 bases, with 11 bases between. CDR1 is SGHRS, CDR2 YFSETQ, per germline. This CDR3 contains 14 residues. The CDR3 protein is CASSSSAGQETQYF. The CDR3 nucleotides read TGCGCCAGCAGCTCGTCCGCAGGTCAAGAGACCCAGTACTTC.

This chain uses TRBV28 with TRBJ2-7; 8 bases map to TRBD1. Germline CDR1 is MDHEN and CDR2 is SYDVKM. V lost 4 bases, J lost 6 bases, and 8 bases stayed unmatched. CDR3 length equals 14 residues. The CDR3 protein is CASSSPGQVREQYF. The CDR3 DNA reads TGTGCCAGCAGTTCCCCGGGACAGGTGCGCGAGCAGTACTTC.

This clonotype was observed many times. The CDR3 region has the DNA TGTGCCAGCAGTCCCGCGGACAGGTTCTACGAGCAGTACTTC. Translating gives CASSPADRFYEQYF. The gene calls are TRBV28 and TRBJ2-7, with 7 bases that match TRBD1. The V gene end was trimmed by 5 bases and the J gene end by 3 bases; junction bases not matched to a gene: 7. Looked up from germline, CDR1 is MDHEN and CDR2 is SYDVKM. CDR3 size: 14 residues.

Ten or more counts support this clonotype. The rearrangement joins TRBV18 to TRBJ2-1; 10 bases agree with TRBD2. This CDR3 comprises 18 residues. The ends lost 5 bases at V and 1 base at J; junction bases unmatched: 11. In germline, CDR1 is KGHSH, CDR2 LQKENI. Here the CDR3 reads CASSSRASGSDSYNEQFF. The CDR3 nucleotides read TGTGCCAGCTCATCCAGGGCTAGCGGGAGTGATTCCTACAATGAGCAGTTCTTC.

The chain joins TRBV5-1 to TRBJ2-5; either TRBD1 or TRBD2 may supply D (6 bases each). This CDR3 has 14 residues. Germline loops: CDR1 SGHRS, CDR2 YFSETQ. Trimming stripped 4 bases from V and 1 base from J, with 11 bases between. The CDR3 DNA sequence: TGCGCCAGCAGCAAAGGGGGGATCCAAGAGACCCAGTACTTC. Its translation: CASSKGGIQETQYF. The variable domain in full, with the rest retrieved from reference TRBV5-1 and TRBJ2-5, is KAGVTQTPRYLIKTRGQQVTLSCSPISGHRSVSWYQQTPGQGLQFLFEYFSETQRNKGNFPGRFSGRQFSNSRSEMNVSTLELGDSALYLCASSKGGIQETQYFGPGTRLLVL.